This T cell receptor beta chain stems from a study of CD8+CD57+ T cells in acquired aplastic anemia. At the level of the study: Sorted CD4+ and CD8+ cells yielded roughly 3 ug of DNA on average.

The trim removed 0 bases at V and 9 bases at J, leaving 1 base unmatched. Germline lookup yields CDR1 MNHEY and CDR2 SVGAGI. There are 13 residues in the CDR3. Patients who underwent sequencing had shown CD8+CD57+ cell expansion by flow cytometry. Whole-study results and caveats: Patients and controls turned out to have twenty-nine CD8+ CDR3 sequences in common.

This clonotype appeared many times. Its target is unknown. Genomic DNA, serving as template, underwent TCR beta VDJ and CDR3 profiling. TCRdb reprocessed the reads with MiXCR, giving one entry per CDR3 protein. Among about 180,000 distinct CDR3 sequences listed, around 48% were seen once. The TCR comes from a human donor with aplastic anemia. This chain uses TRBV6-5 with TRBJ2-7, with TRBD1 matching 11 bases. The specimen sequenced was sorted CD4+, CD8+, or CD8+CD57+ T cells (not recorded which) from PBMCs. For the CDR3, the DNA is TGTGCCAGCAGTTACTCCGGACAGGGGGCGCAGTACTTC. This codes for CASSYSGQGAQYF.